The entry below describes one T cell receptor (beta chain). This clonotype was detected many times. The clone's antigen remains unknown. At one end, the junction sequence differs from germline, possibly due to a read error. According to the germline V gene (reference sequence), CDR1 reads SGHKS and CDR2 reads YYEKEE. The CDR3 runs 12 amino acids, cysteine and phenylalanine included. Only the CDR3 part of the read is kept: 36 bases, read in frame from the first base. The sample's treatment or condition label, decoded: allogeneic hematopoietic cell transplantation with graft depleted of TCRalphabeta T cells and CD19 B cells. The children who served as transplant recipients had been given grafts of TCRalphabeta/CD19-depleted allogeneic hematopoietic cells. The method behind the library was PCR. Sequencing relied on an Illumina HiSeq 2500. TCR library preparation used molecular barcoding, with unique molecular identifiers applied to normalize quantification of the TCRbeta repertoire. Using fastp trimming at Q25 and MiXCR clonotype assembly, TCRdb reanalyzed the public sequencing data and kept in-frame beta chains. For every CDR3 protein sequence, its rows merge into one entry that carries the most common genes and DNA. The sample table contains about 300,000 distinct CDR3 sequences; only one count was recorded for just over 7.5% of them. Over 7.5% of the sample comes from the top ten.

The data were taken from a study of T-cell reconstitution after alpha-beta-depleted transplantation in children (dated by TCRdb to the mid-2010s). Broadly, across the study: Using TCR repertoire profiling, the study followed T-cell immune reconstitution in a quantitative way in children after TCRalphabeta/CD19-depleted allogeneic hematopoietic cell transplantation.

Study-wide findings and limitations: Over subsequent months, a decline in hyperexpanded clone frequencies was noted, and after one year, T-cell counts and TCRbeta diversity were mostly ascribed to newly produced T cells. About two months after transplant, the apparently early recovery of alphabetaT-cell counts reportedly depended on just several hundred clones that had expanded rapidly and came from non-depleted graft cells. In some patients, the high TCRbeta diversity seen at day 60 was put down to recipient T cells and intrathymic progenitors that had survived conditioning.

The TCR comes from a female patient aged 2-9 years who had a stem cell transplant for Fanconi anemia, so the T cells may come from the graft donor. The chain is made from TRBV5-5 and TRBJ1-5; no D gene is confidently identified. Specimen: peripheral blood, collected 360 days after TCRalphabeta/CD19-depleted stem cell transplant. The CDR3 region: CASSHDEGPEHF. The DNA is TGTGCCAGCAGCCACGACGAAGGGCCCGAGCATTTT.